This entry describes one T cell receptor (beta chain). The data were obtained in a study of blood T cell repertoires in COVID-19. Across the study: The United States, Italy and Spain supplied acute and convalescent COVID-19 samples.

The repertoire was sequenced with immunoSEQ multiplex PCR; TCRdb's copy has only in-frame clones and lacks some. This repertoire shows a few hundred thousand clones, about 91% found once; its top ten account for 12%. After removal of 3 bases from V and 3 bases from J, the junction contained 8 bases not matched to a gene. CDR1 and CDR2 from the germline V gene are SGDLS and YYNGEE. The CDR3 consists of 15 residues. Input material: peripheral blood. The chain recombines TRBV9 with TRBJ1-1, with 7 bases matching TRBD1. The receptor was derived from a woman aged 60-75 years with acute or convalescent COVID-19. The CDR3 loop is CASSAETGRYTEAFF. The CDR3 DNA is TGTGCCAGCAGCGCAGAGACAGGGAGGTACACTGAAGCTTTCTTT.